This T cell receptor beta chain emerged from a study of blood T cells in healthy people across ages (dated by TCRdb to between 2015 and 2017). Looking at the study overall: In model experiments, template switching captured about one uniquely barcoded TCR beta cDNA molecule for every two T cells. To avoid experimental bias, donors of different ages were randomly spread across the sequencing lanes. To track age-related changes in TCR beta repertoire diversity, the study relied on deep sequencing normalized with unique cDNA molecular identifiers. For two donors (one aged 18 to 30 and one aged 80 or older), the study analyzed two additional independent replicas of 1 million unique cDNA reads from the same blood draw. Donors were grouped into four age groups: young (average roughly 16 years), middle-aged (about 40), aged (around 60) and long-lived (roughly 80). General study outcomes and caveats: Because donor CMV infection status was unknown, age-related changes in expanded clonotypes were potentially confounded. The percentage of naive T cells measured by flow cytometry correlated strongly with observed TCR beta diversity. Compared with the aged group, the long-lived group had more naive CD4+ T cells, fewer expanded clones and increased TCR diversity, a pattern suggesting age selection. Estimates of total diversity based on one million sequenced T cells were regarded as lower bounds and as underestimates. Because profiling used bulk unsorted PBMCs, naive and antigen-experienced compartments could not be compared conclusively. Observed TCR beta diversity per million T cells fell roughly linearly with age, and a significant reduction was already apparent by age about 36.

In this sample, this clonotype turned up a few times. The clone's antigen remains unknown. No qualities accompany the bases; no much larger clone lies one base away. Donors were roughly 40 systemically healthy Caucasian individuals from Russia aged roughly 6 to 100 years. Each donor gave ten milliliters of peripheral blood, collected into EDTA-treated Vacutainer tubes. PBMCs were isolated by Ficoll-Paque density-gradient centrifugation, with at least 7 million obtained per sample. Total RNA was extracted from PBMCs with Trizol reagent, with at least 5 micrograms obtained per sample. The percentages of naive CD45RAhigh/CD27high T cells were determined by flow cytometry on a PBMC aliquot from every donor. Sequences SGHRS (CDR1) and YFSETQ (CDR2) are obtained from the germline V gene. V loses 0 bases, J loses 2 bases, and the germline ends lie 14 bases apart. The CDR3 goes from the cysteine to the phenylalanine over 16 residues. Left in the record is the CDR3 DNA by itself, 48 bases read in frame from the first base.

Receptor libraries were prepared by 5' RACE. TCRdb names Illumina HiSeq 2500 as the instrument used. A second PCR of roughly 6 to 11 cycles was run with a J-beta primer mix and a sample-barcoded 5' primer. A template-switch 5' adaptor carrying 12 random nucleotides introduced a unique molecular identifier onto each TCR beta cDNA molecule. At least 2.5 million CDR3-containing paired-end reads were obtained from each sample. First-strand cDNA synthesis was performed from all RNA using the Mint cDNA synthesis kit, with priming by a TRBC-specific oligonucleotide. All cDNA was treated with uracil-DNA glycosylase and then went through a first 18-cycle PCR with the universal primers M1SS and BC2_uni_R. In the original analysis: Normalization of each sample was performed by random selection of 1 million high-quality reads, each carrying a distinct molecular identifier. Reads with shared molecular identifiers were discarded instead of being binned into consensus sequences. MiTCR, with a Q25 quality threshold and the strictest error-elimination algorithm, was used for CDR3 identification, clonotype clustering and error correction. Lower-bound total TCR beta diversity was estimated with a nonparametric unseen species model using Euler transformation. The public reads were quality trimmed at Q25 with fastp and then assembled into clones with MiXCR by TCRdb, keeping productive beta chains. Under each unique CDR3 protein, matching rows form one entry showing the most common genes and DNA. The V and J calls were determined by TCRdb, not by the authors. This sample lists some 1,500,000 distinct CDR3 sequences; around 40% were detected once. Of the sample, approximately 4% falls within the top ten clones.

The clonotype comes from a woman aged 18-29 years in good health. Sequenced input: blood. The chain employs TRBV5-1 and TRBJ1-2; D gene: possibly TRBD1, on 6 matching bases. The sequence in DNA is TGCGCCAGCAGCTTGGAGAATCTCAGGGGAAACTATGGCTACACCTTC. This encodes CASSLENLRGNYGYTF.